The source of this T cell receptor (beta chain) is a study of blood T cells in healthy people across ages. At the level of the study: There was about one barcoded beta molecule captured by template switching per two T cells.

CDR3 length equals 15 residues. Germline V gene lookup returns CDR1 DFQATT and CDR2 SNEGSKA (reference sequence). There were healthy Caucasian individuals from Russia, aged about 6 to 100, serving as donors. With a J-beta primer mix and a sample-barcoded 5' primer, a second PCR ran about 7 to 12 cycles. TCRdb analysed the 5' RACE reads with MiXCR anew, one entry per CDR3 protein. The sample shows almost 800,000 distinct CDR3 sequences, 58% of them seen only once. Sequences were obtained from blood. The J gene is TRBJ2-1, the V gene TRBV20-1; the match to TRBD2 covers 11 bases. The J call is in doubt because the DNA end fits TRBJ2-7 better. The sequence was obtained from a man aged 25-45 years in good health. CDR3 protein: CSARGILAGVPEQYF. CDR3 nucleotide sequence: TGCAGTGCTAGAGGTATACTAGCGGGGGTTCCCGAGCAGTACTTC.